This entry lists 27 T cell receptor beta chains sequenced from one sample in a study of human T cells and chemical hapten exposure. Time point: patch test 1, 2 weeks after DPC sensitization. Treatment: therapeutic diphenylcyclopropenone sensitization with weekly scalp DPC. TCRdb reanalysed the RACE reads using MiXCR and keeps one entry per CDR3 protein. The sample consists of 75,000 to 90,000 distinct CDR3 sequences, 12% of them appearing once. This material consisted of whole blood, taken in connection with sensitization to the hapten diphenylcyclopropenone (DPC). The receptors come from a woman aged 60 to 75 with alopecia areata. Some clones in this sample may be carry-over from other donors' samples.

This chain joins TRBV18 and TRBJ1-1; D remains ambiguous. V was clipped by 0 bases and J by 0 bases, with 14 bases between them. The length of the CDR3 is 17 residues. CDR1 KGHSH and CDR2 LQKENI come from the germline V gene. The CDR3 here is CASSPPGGSIMNTEAFF. The CDR3 nucleotides read TGTGCCAGCTCACCACCGGGTGGGTCAATCATGAACACTGAAGCTTTCTTT.

By sample share, this clonotype is medium-sized. The chain uses TRBV6-5 and TRBJ2-7; 9 bases are shared with TRBD2. This CDR3 is built from 16 residues. Germline loops: CDR1 MNHEY, CDR2 SVGAGI. V gave up 6 bases and J gave up 2 bases; unmatched junction bases: 11. CDR3 protein: CASRPISGGATYEQYF. As DNA, the CDR3 is TGTGCCAGCAGGCCTATTAGCGGGGGCGCGACCTACGAGCAGTACTTC.

The chain links TRBV2 to TRBJ2-1; tentatively, D is TRBD2 (7 bases). The CDR3 runs to 15 residues. Germline loops: CDR1 SNHLY, CDR2 FYNNEI. V lost 2 bases and J lost 5, with 13 bases in between. The CDR3 nucleotides are TGTGCCAGCAGTGAAATTGAGGGGGGGGACAATGAGCAGTTCTTC. Amino acid sequence: CASSEIEGGDNEQFF.

The chain joins TRBV29-1 to TRBJ1-1; D not certain. Germline loops: CDR1 SQVTM, CDR2 ANQGSEA. This CDR3 has 13 amino acids. Trimming took off 6 bases at V and 5 bases at J, with 16 bases between the two ends. The chain's CDR3 is CSVKEHMGTEAFF. The CDR3 DNA follows: TGCAGCGTAAAGGAGCATATGGGGACTGAAGCTTTCTTT. Looking up the rest from reference TRBV29-1 and TRBJ1-1 gives the full variable domain: SAVISQKPSRDICQRGTSLTIQCQVDSQVTMMFWYRQQPGQSLTLIATANQGSEATYESGFVIDKFPISRPNLTFSTLTVSNMSPEDSSIYLCSVKEHMGTEAFFGQGTRLTVV.

The chain has TRBV9 and TRBJ1-6; D may be TRBD1 (6 bases). In germline, CDR1 is SGDLS, CDR2 YYNGEE. V was clipped by 3 bases and J by 7 bases, with 11 bases between them. The CDR3 loop spans 14 amino acids. The CDR3: CASSARTANSPLHF. Written as DNA, the CDR3 is TGTGCCAGCAGCGCCCGGACAGCCAATTCACCCCTCCACTTT.

This clonotype was counted ten times or more. The chain is built from TRBV11-2 and TRBJ1-6; D unclear. The CDR3 consists of 11 residues. Germline V gene sequence: CDR1 SGHAT, CDR2 FQNNGV. Trimming stripped 3 bases from V and 10 bases from J, with 4 bases between. CDR3 in amino acids: CASSLDSPLHF. The CDR3 bases are TGTGCCAGCAGCTTGGACTCACCCCTCCACTTT. The whole variable domain, remainder taken from reference TRBV11-2 and TRBJ1-6, is EAGVAQSPRYKIIEKRQSVAFWCNPISGHATLYWYQQILGQGPKLLIQFQNNGVVDDSQLPKDRFSAERLKGVDSTLKIQPAKLEDSAVYLCASSLDSPLHFGNGTRLTVT.

This clonotype was recorded a few times. The chain employs TRBV20-1 and TRBJ2-1, with 7 bases identical to TRBD1. The CDR3 contains 13 residues. Germline V gene lookup returns CDR1 DFQATT and CDR2 SNEGSKA (reference sequence). Trimming at V came to 6 bases and at J to 0 bases, leaving 2 bases not matched to a gene. The CDR3 reads CSAGDSSYNEQFF. In DNA, the CDR3 is TGCAGTGCCGGGGACAGCTCCTACAATGAGCAGTTCTTC.

This clonotype appeared many times. The chain combines TRBV18 with TRBJ1-5; 10 nucleotides agree with TRBD1. The J segment lost 4 bases and the V segment lost 2 bases, leaving 5 bases of the junction unmatched. The CDR3 covers 16 residues. The germline CDR1 and CDR2 sequences are KGHSH and LQKENI. CDR3 DNA sequence: TGTGCCAGCTCACCAATGGACAGGGGGGCAAATCAGCCCCAGCATTTT. This encodes CASSPMDRGANQPQHF.

The CDR3 spells CSVTAGQNFNYGYTF. CDR3 DNA: TGCAGCGTTACCGCTGGACAGAACTTTAACTATGGCTACACCTTC. The rearrangement links TRBV29-1 to TRBJ1-2, with D possibly matching TRBD1 (6 bases). The germline V gene has CDR1 SQVTM and CDR2 ANQGSEA. V was cut by 5 bases and J by 1 base, with 17 bases left in between. The CDR3 contains 15 residues.

The chain recombines TRBV3-1 with TRBJ1-1; D remains ambiguous. Germline assignment: CDR1 LGHDT and CDR2 YNNKEL (reference sequence). Trimming left V 0 bases short and J 6 bases short, with 14 bases between. The CDR3 contains 15 residues. The CDR3: CASSQDQSDRAEAFF. In DNA form, the CDR3 reads TGTGCCAGCAGCCAAGATCAGTCTGACCGGGCTGAAGCTTTCTTT. Supplemented by reference TRBV3-1 and TRBJ1-1, the full variable domain reads DTAVSQTPKYLVTQMGNDKSIKCEQNLGHDTMYWYKQDSKKFLKIMFSYNNKELIINETVPNRFSPKSPDKAHLNLHINSLELGDSAVYFCASSQDQSDRAEAFFGQGTRLTVV.

This clonotype was detected many times. The chain recombines TRBV29-1 with TRBJ2-7; 10 positions match TRBD1. CDR1 is SQVTM, CDR2 ANQGSEA, per germline. Trimming at V came to 5 bases and at J to 3 bases, leaving 7 bases not matched to a gene. The CDR3 length is 14 residues. CDR3: CSVQSGTGVYEQYF. CDR3 bases: TGCAGCGTTCAGTCCGGGACAGGGGTCTACGAGCAGTACTTC.

This clonotype was picked up many times. The chain couples TRBV12-3 or TRBV12-4 to TRBJ1-3, with 7 bases identical to TRBD1. Trimming removed 0 bases from V and 4 bases from J; junction bases left unmatched: 6. The CDR3 totals 16 residues. The CDR3 loop reads CASSLAQGVAGNTIYF. CDR3 bases: TGTGCCAGCAGTTTAGCGCAGGGGGTTGCCGGAAACACCATATATTTT.

This clonotype occurred many times. This chain uses TRBV7-3 with TRBJ1-1; tentative D call: TRBD1 (5 bases). Trimming shortened V by 5 bases and J by 3 bases, and 10 bases separated the two germline ends. From germline, CDR1 is SGHTA and CDR2 FQGTGA. This CDR3 contains 13 residues. As DNA, the CDR3 is TGTGCCAGCAGCCTGGGGACGGACACTGAAGCTTTCTTT. Translated, it gives CASSLGTDTEAFF.

The rearrangement uses TRBV18 and TRBJ1-2, with unresolved D. Germline assignment: CDR1 KGHSH and CDR2 LQKENI. The CDR3 runs to 13 residues. V lost 3 bases, J lost 4 bases, and 9 bases lay in between. This CDR3 reads CASSPPSGYGYTF. As DNA, the CDR3 is TGTGCCAGCTCACCCCCATCTGGCTATGGCTACACCTTC.

This clonotype has just a few counts. The gene calls are TRBV7-2 and TRBJ2-2, with TRBD1 matching 8 bases. V dropped 2 bases and J dropped 5; count of bases not matched to a gene: 1. From germline, CDR1 is SGHTA and CDR2 FQGNSA. This CDR3 contains 14 residues. The CDR3 sequence is CASSLQGATGELFF. The DNA for the CDR3 is TGTGCCAGCAGCTTACAGGGGGCTACCGGGGAGCTGTTTTTT.

The table lists this clonotype with many counts. This sequence joins TRBV27 and TRBJ1-5; D is ambiguous. The CDR3 extends over 11 amino acids. From germline, CDR1 is MNHEY and CDR2 SMNVEV (reference sequence). V was trimmed by 3 bases and J by 8 bases, leaving 5 bases between them. The CDR3 region is CASSFVKPQHF. In DNA form, the CDR3 reads TGTGCCAGCAGTTTTGTGAAGCCCCAGCATTTT.

The chain recombines TRBV18 with TRBJ1-6; 8 nucleotides align to TRBD1. The CDR3 has 15 residues. V was pared by 2 bases and J by 8 bases, with 5 bases of the junction left unmatched. CDR1 is KGHSH and CDR2 is LQKENI in the germline V gene. The DNA for the CDR3 is TGTGCCAGCTCACCAGCAGGGGGCACGGATTCACCCCTCCACTTT. Translated: CASSPAGGTDSPLHF.

This sequence joins TRBV6-6 and TRBJ2-1; D perhaps matches TRBD2 (5 bases). The CDR3 contains 13 residues. The germline gives CDR1 MNHNY, CDR2 SVGAGI (reference sequence). V was pared by 0 bases and J by 8 bases, with 8 bases between. The CDR3 region has the DNA TGTGCCAGCAGTTACTCGAGAGGGTATGAGCAGTTCTTC. Amino acids: CASSYSRGYEQFF.

At least ten counts were recorded for this clonotype. This chain connects TRBV5-1 to TRBJ1-1; D is possibly TRBD1 (6 bases). The CDR3 loop spans 15 amino acids. The germline V and J ends were trimmed by 6 bases and 0 bases, with 15 bases remaining between them. Germline values: CDR1 SGHRS, CDR2 YFSETQ. For the CDR3, the DNA is TGCGCCAGCACCCCCGCGGCAGGGGTGAACACTGAAGCTTTCTTT. Amino acids: CASTPAAGVNTEAFF.

Many counts were recorded for this clonotype. V and J are TRBV7-8 and TRBJ1-6; D gene unclear. V was pared by 5 bases and J by 5 bases, with 19 bases between. This CDR3 spans 17 amino acids. Germline CDR1 is SGHVS and CDR2 is FQNEAQ. CDR3 nucleotide sequence: TGTGCCAGCAGCACATCCTTTTCTCAGTCTAATAATTCACCCCTCCACTTT. Translation gives CASSTSFSQSNNSPLHF.

This sequence joins TRBV11-2 and TRBJ2-5; possible D gene TRBD1, 6 bases. The germline CDR1 and CDR2 sequences are SGHAT and FQNNGV. The length of the CDR3 is 13 residues. Between the trimmed V and J ends, which lost 4 bases and 4 bases, there was a span of 10 bases. In DNA, the CDR3 is TGTGCCAGCAGCTACGGACAGACAGAGACCCAGTACTTC. Its translation: CASSYGQTETQYF.

This clonotype was recorded at least ten times. The rearrangement uses TRBV12-3 or TRBV12-4 and TRBJ1-5, with 7 nucleotides matching TRBD1. V lost 8 bases and J lost 3; bases outside the gene matches: 4. The CDR3 runs 13 residues. CDR3 coding DNA: TGTGCCAGCTTGGGACAGTCCAATCAGCCCCAGCATTTT. Its protein product is CASLGQSNQPQHF.

The chain recombines TRBV3-1 with TRBJ2-3; unclear D gene. The CDR3 has 14 residues. The V gene's germline CDR1 is LGHDT and CDR2 YNNKEL (reference sequence). The V end was cut by 0 bases, the J end by 2 bases, with 6 bases between. CDR3 coding DNA: TGTGCCAGCAGCCAAGAAGCCAACACAGATACGCAGTATTTT. Translation gives CASSQEANTDTQYF.

The chain uses TRBV3-1 and TRBJ1-5, with TRBD1 as a possible D gene (6 bases). V was pared by 2 bases and J by 4 bases, with 9 bases between. Per germline, CDR1 LGHDT and CDR2 YNNKEL (reference sequence). This CDR3 has 14 residues. As DNA, the CDR3 is TGTGCCAGCAGCCAACGGGGGGCGAATCAGCCCCAGCATTTT. Its protein is CASSQRGANQPQHF.

This clonotype was picked up many times. The chain carries TRBV18 and TRBJ1-3; possible D gene TRBD1, 5 bases. The CDR3 totals 14 residues. Trimming cost V 3 bases and J 1 base, with 7 bases left between them. CDR1 and CDR2 (germline): KGHSH, LQKENI. Here the CDR3 DNA reads TGTGCCAGCTCACCGCAGGGATCTGGAAACACCATATATTTT. It codes for CASSPQGSGNTIYF. Complete variable domain (other parts from reference TRBV18 and TRBJ1-3): NAGVMQNPRHLVRRRGQEARLRCSPMKGHSHVYWYRQLPEEGLKFMVYLQKENIIDESGMPKERFSAEFPKEGPSILRIQQVVRGDSAAYFCASSPQGSGNTIYFGEGSWLTVV.

There are a few counts of this clonotype. J is TRBJ1-4 and V is TRBV6-2 or TRBV6-3, with D hard to call. The CDR3 loop spans 17 amino acids. Trimming pared 6 bases from V and 0 bases from J, leaving 17 bases between. From germline, CDR1 is MNHEY and CDR2 SVGEGT. Here the CDR3 DNA reads TGTGCCAGCAGGCGCGGGAACAGCCACGCAACTAATGAAAAACTGTTTTTT. Translated: CASRRGNSHATNEKLFF.

To note about this clonotype: A read error may be the cause here, since a much bigger clone is one base away. The chain recombines TRBV19 with TRBJ2-5, with TRBD2 as a possible D gene (5 bases). Germline assignment: CDR1 LNHDA and CDR2 SQIVND (reference sequence). V was cut by 7 bases and J by 6 bases, with 18 bases left in between. The CDR3 sequence is 14 residues long. The CDR3 DNA sequence: TGTGCCAGTAATGGATATTCGGGGATGAAGACCCAGTACTTC. It specifies CASNGYSGMKTQYF.